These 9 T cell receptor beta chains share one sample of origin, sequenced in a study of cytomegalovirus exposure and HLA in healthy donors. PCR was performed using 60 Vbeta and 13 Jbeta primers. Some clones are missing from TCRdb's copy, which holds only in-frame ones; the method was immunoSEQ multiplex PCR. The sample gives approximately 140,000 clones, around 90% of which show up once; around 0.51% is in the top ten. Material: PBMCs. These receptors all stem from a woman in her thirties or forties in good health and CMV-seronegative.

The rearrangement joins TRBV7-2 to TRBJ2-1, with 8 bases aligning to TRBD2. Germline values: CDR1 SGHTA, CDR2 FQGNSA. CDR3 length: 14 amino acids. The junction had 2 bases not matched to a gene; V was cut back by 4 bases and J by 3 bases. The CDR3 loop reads CASSSTSGYNEQFF. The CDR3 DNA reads TGTGCCAGCAGCTCCACTAGCGGCTACAATGAGCAGTTCTTC.

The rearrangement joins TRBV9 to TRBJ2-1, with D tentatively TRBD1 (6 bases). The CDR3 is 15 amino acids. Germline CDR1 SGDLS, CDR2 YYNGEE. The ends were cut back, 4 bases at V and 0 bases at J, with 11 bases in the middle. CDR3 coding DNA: TGTGCCAGCAGCCCCCAGGGGAGCTCCTACAATGAGCAGTTCTTC. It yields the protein CASSPQGSSYNEQFF. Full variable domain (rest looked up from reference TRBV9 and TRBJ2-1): DSGVTQTPKHLITATGQRVTLRCSPRSGDLSVYWYQQSLDQGLQFLIQYYNGEERAKGNILERFSAQQFPDLHSELNLSSLELGDSALYFCASSPQGSSYNEQFFGPGTRLTVL.

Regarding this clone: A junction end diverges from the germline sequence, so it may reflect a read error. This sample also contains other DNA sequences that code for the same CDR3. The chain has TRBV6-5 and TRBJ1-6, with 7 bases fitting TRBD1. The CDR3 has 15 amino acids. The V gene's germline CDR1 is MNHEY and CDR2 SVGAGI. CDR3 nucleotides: TGTGCCAGCAGTGCTTGGACAGGTTCAAATTCCCCCCTCCACTTT. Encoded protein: CASSAWTGSNSPLHF.

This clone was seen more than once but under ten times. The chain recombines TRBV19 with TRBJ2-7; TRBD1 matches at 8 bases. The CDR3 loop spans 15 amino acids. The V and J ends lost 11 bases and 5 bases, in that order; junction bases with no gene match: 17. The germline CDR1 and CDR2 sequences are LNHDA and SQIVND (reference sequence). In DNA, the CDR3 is TGTGCCTCCGCCTCCCCGGGACAGGCGTCCCACGAGCAGTACTTC. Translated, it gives CASASPGQASHEQYF.

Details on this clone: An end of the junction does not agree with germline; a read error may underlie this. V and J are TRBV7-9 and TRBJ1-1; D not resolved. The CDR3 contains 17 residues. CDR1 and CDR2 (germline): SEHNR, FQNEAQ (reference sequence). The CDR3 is CGSTTFLNIEIHTEAFF. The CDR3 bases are TGTGGCAGCACCACCTTCCTGAATATCGAGATTCACACTGAAGCTTTCTTT.

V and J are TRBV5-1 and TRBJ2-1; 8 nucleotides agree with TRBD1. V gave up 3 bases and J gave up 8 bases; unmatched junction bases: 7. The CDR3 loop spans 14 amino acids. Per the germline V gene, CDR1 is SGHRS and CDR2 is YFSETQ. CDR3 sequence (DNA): TGCGCCAGCAGCTCCCCGGACAGGGCCGATGAGCAGTTCTTC. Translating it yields CASSSPDRADEQFF. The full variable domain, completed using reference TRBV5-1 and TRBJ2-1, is KAGVTQTPRYLIKTRGQQVTLSCSPISGHRSVSWYQQTPGQGLQFLFEYFSETQRNKGNFPGRFSGRQFSNSRSEMNVSTLELGDSALYLCASSSPDRADEQFFGPGTRLTVL.

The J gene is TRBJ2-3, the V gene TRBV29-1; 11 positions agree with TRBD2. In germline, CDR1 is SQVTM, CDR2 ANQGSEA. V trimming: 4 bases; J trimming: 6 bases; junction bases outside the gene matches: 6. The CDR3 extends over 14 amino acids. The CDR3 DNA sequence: TGCAGCGTTGGGGCCCTAGCGGGAGGCGATACGCAGTATTTT. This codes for CSVGALAGGDTQYF.

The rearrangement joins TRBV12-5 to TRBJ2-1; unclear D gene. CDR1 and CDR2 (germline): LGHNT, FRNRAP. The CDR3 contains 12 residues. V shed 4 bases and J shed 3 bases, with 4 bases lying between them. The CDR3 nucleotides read TGTGCTAGTGGTTCCCTCTACAATGAGCAGTTCTTC. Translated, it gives CASGSLYNEQFF.

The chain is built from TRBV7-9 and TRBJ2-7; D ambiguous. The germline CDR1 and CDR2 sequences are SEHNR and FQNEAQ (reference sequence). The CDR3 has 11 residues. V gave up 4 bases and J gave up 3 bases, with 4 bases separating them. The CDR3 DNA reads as TGTGCCAGCAGCTCCTACTACGAGCAGTACTTC. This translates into CASSSYYEQYF. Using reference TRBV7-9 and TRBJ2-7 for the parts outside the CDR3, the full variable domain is DTGVSQNPRHKITKRGQNVTFRCDPISEHNRLYWYRQTLGQGPEFLTYFQNEAQLEKSRLLSDRFSAERPKGSFSTLEIQRTEQGDSAMYLCASSSYYEQYFGPGTRLTVT.